A single TCR beta chain is shown here with its context. The target antigen is unknown. This PCR relied on a set of 60 Vbeta primers and 13 Jbeta primers. The method was immunoSEQ multiplex PCR; TCRdb's version includes in-frame clones alone and lacks a portion of them. The sample lists more than 100,000 clones, roughly four fifths occurring once. V lost 4 bases, J lost 5 bases, and 14 bases stayed unmatched. This CDR3 is 16 amino acids long. The germline V gene has CDR1 SGHRS and CDR2 YFSETQ. This specimen belongs to a study of cytomegalovirus exposure and HLA in healthy donors. Study conclusions and caveats: The authors listed approximately 160 TCR beta chains as cytomegalovirus-associated. Specificity of a few CMV-associated chains for CMV antigens was verified in vitro.

The chain has TRBV5-1 and TRBJ2-5, with 7 bases matching TRBD2. The TCR was taken from a female donor in good health and CMV-seropositive. Sequenced sample: PBMCs. The DNA for the CDR3 is TGCGCCAGCAGCCTGCAGGAGGGAGGGCCGGTGGAGACCCAGTACTTC. As protein: CASSLQEGGPVETQYF.